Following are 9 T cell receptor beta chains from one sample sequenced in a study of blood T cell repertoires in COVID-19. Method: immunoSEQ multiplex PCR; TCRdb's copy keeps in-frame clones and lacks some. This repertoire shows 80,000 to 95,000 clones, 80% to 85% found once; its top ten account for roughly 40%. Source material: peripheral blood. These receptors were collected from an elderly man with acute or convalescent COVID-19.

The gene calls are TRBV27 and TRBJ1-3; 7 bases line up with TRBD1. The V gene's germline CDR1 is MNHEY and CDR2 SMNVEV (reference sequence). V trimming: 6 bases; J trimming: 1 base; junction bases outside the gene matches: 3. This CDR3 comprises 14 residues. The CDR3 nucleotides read TGTGCCAGCAGATCGACAGGGTCTGGAAACACCATATATTTT. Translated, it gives CASRSTGSGNTIYF.

CDR3 protein: CATSDATLNTGELFF. The CDR3 DNA is TGTGCCACCAGTGATGCGACTCTTAACACCGGGGAGCTGTTTTTT. The chain carries TRBV24-1 and TRBJ2-2; D ambiguous. CDR1 KGHDR and CDR2 SFDVKD come from the germline V gene. The CDR3 has 15 residues. Trimming removed 3 bases from V and 2 bases from J, with 9 bases in between.

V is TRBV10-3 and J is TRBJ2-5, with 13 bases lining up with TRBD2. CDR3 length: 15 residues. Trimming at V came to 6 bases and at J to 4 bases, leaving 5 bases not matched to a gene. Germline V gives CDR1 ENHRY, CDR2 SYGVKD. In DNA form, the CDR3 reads TGTGCCATCAGCGGGGGACTAGCGGGAAGAGAGACCCAGTACTTC. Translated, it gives CAISGGLAGRETQYF.

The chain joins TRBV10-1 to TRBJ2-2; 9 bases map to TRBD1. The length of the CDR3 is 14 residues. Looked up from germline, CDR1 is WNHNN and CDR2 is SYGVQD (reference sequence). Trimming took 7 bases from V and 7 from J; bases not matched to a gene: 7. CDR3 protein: CASNSQGAGGELFF. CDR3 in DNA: TGCGCCAGCAATTCACAGGGGGCTGGCGGGGAGCTGTTTTTT.

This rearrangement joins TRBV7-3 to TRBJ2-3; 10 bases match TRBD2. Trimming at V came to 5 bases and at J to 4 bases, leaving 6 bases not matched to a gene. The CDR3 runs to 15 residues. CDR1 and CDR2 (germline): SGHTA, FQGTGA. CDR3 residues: CASSLAGEGADTQYF. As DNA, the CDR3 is TGTGCCAGCAGCCTAGCGGGAGAAGGGGCAGATACGCAGTATTTT. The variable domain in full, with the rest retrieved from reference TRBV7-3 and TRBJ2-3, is GAGVSQTPSNKVTEKGKYVELRCDPISGHTALYWYRQSLGQGPEFLIYFQGTGAADDSGLPNDRFFAVRPEGSVSTLKIQRTERGDSAVYLCASSLAGEGADTQYFGPGTRLTVL.

The chain's CDR3 is CASTWGLISNQPQHF. CDR3 coding DNA: TGTGCCAGCACCTGGGGGCTCATTAGCAATCAGCCCCAGCATTTT. The rearrangement uses TRBV28 and TRBJ1-5, with D perhaps TRBD1 (6 bases). Trimming removed 7 bases at V and 0 bases at J, with 13 bases between. In germline, CDR1 is MDHEN, CDR2 SYDVKM. The CDR3 is made up of 15 amino acids.

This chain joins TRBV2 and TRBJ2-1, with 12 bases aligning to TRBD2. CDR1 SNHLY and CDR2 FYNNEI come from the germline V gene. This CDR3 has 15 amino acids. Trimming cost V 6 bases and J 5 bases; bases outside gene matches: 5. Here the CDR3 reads CASRTLAGGDNEQFF. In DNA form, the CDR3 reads TGTGCCAGCAGGACCCTAGCGGGAGGGGACAATGAGCAGTTCTTC.

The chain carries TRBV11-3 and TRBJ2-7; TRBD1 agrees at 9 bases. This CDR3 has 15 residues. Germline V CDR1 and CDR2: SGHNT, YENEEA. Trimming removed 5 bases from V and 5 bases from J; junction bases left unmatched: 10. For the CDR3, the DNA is TGTGCCAGCAGCCCCCGGGGGGACAGGGACCACGAGCAGTACTTC. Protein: CASSPRGDRDHEQYF.

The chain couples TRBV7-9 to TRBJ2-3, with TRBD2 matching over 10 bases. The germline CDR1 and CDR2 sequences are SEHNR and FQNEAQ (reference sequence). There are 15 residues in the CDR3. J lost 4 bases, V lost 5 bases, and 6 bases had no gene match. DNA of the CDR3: TGTGCCAGCAGCCGGCTAGCGGGAGACGCAGATACGCAGTATTTT. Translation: CASSRLAGDADTQYF.